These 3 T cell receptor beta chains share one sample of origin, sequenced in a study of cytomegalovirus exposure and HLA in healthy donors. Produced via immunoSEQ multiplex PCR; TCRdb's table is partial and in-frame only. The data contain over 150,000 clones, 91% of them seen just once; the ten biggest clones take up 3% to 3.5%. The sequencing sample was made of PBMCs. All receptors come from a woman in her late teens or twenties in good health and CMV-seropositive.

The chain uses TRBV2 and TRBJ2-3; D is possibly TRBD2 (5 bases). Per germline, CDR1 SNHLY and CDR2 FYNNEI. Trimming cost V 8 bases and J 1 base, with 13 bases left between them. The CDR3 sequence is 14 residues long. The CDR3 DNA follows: TGTGCCAGCGAGGGTCGAAGAGGCACAGATACGCAGTATTTT. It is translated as CASEGRRGTDTQYF.

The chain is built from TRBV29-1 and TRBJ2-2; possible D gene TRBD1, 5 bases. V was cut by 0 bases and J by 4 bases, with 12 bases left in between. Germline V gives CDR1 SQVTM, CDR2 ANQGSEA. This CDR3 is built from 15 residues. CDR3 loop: CSVEDMDKTTGELFF. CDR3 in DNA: TGCAGCGTTGAAGATATGGACAAAACCACCGGGGAGCTGTTTTTT.

CDR3 residues: CASSEYLVGEAYNEQFF. The CDR3 DNA reads TGTGCCAGCAGTGAATATTTAGTCGGGGAGGCCTACAATGAGCAGTTCTTC. The rearrangement joins TRBV25-1 to TRBJ2-1; D is possibly TRBD2 (6 bases). Trimming left V 0 bases short and J 2 bases short, with 14 bases between. Germline CDR1 reads MGHDK; CDR2 reads SYGVNS. The length of the CDR3 is 17 residues.